This T cell receptor (beta chain) emerged from a study of T-cell reconstitution after alpha-beta-depleted transplantation in children. This clonotype was counted ten times or more. For TCRbeta, the library was prepared with unique molecular identifiers. TCRdb re-called the PCR reads through MiXCR, storing one row per CDR3 protein. Of some 200,000 distinct CDR3 sequences listed, more than 12% are singletons. The CDR3 is 14 residues long. CDR1 and CDR2 from the germline V gene are MDHEN and SYDVKM. Losses at the gene ends were 4 bases for V and 5 bases for J; bases not matched to a gene: 3. This sequence joins TRBV28 and TRBJ2-7, with 12 bases lining up with TRBD1. The sequence was collected from a human donor who donated a stem cell graft to a child with acute lymphoblastic leukemia. This sample comprised PBMCs from the stem cell graft donor, obtained from the stem cell graft. The CDR3 DNA reads as TGTGCCAGCAGTTCGGGACAGGGGGCTCACGAGCAGTACTTC. Translating gives CASSSGQGAHEQYF. Using reference TRBV28 and TRBJ2-7 for the parts outside the CDR3, the full variable domain is DVKVTQSSRYLVKRTGEKVFLECVQDMDHENMFWYRQDPGLGLRLIYFSYDVKMKEKGDIPEGYSVSREKKERFSLILESASTNQTSMYLCASSSGQGAHEQYFGPGTRLTVT.